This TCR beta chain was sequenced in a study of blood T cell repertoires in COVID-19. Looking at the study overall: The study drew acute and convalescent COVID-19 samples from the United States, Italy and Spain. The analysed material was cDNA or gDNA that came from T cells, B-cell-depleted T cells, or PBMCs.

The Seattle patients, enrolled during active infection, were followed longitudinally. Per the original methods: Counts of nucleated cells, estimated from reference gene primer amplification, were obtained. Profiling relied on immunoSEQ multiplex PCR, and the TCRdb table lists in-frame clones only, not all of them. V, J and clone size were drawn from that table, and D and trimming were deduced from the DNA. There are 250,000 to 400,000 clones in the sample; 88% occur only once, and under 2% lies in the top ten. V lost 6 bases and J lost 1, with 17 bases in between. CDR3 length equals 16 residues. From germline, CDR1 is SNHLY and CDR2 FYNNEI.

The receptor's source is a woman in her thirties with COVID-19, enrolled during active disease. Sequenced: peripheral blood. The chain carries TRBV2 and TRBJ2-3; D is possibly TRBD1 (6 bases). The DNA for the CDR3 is TGTGCCAGCAGCCAACAGGGTCGCCGGGGCACAGATACGCAGTATTTT. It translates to CASSQQGRRGTDTQYF.